This T cell receptor beta chain comes out of a study of blood T cells in healthy people across ages. The ends lost 3 bases at V and 4 bases at J; junction bases unmatched: 8. The germline V gene has CDR1 SGHKS and CDR2 YYEKEE (reference sequence). This CDR3 region has 16 residues. Findings and caveats of the study: Nothing was known about donor CMV status, and this possibly confounded expanded clonotype changes.

Primers used in a second PCR of about 6 to 11 cycles were a sample-barcoded 5' primer and a J-beta primer mix. TCRdb processed the 5' RACE reads anew with MiXCR; each CDR3 protein has one entry. The sample records approximately 820,000 distinct CDR3 sequences, around 43% being singletons. Each donor gave 9.5 to 10 milliliters of peripheral blood. This clonotype was picked up a small number of times. What it binds is not known. This rearrangement joins TRBV5-5 to TRBJ2-1; 9 nucleotides line up with TRBD2. The source material was blood. This receptor was identified in a man in his 60s in good health. The CDR3 coding sequence is TGTGCCAGCAGCTCGAGGCGGACTAGCGTTTACAATGAGCAGTTCTTC. Amino acids: CASSSRRTSVYNEQFF.